This T cell receptor (beta chain) was sequenced during a study of blood T cell repertoires in COVID-19. Study background: T cells, B-cell-depleted T cells, or PBMCs supplied cDNA or gDNA.

Data came from immunoSEQ multiplex PCR; TCRdb stores just in-frame clones and leaves some out. The sample gives roughly 240,000 clones, 70% to 90% of which show up once; over 4.5% is in the top ten. Germline V gene data show CDR1 as SGHRS and CDR2 as YFSETQ. The CDR3 is 15 amino acids. Deletions cut 9 bases from V and 2 bases from J, with 21 bases between. Sequencing used peripheral blood. The chain links TRBV5-1 to TRBJ2-7, with D possibly matching TRBD1 (7 bases). The sequence was collected from a man aged 55 to 69 who had recovered from COVID-19. The DNA of the CDR3 is TGCGCCACCCTACCCCGGCGGGACAGAGCCTACGAGCAGTACTTC. It codes for CATLPRRDRAYEQYF.